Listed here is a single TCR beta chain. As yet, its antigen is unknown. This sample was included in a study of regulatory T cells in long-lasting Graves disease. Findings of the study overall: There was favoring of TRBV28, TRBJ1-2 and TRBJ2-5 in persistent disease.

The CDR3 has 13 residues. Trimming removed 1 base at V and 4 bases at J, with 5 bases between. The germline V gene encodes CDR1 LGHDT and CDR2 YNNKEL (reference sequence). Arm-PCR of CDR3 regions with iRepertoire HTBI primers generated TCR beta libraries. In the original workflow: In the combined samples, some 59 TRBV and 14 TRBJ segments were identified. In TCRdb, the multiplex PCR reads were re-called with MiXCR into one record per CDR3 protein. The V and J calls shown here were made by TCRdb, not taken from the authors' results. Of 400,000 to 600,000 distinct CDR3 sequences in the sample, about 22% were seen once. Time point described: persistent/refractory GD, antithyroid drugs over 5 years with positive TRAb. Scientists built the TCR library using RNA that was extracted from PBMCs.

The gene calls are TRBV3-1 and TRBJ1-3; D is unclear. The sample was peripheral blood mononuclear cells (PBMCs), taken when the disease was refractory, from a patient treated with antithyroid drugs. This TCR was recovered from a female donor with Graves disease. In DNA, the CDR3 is TGTGCCAGCAGCCAAGGTACAGGAAACACCATATATTTT. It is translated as CASSQGTGNTIYF.